This TCR beta chain came from a study of blood T cells in healthy people across ages (dated by TCRdb to between 2015 and 2016). About the study as a whole: In model experiments, template switching captured roughly one uniquely barcoded TCR beta cDNA molecule for every two T cells. The study analyzed two additional independent replicas of 1 million unique cDNA reads from the same blood draw for two donors, one aged 18 to 30 and one aged 80 or older. To track age-related changes in TCR beta repertoire diversity, the study relied on deep sequencing normalized with unique cDNA molecular identifiers. The donors were divided into four age groups: young (average approximately 17 years), middle-aged (about 40), aged (about 62) and long-lived (about 90). To avoid experimental bias, donors of different ages were spread randomly across the sequencing lanes. Overall study results and their limits: Compared with the aged group, more naive CD4+ T cells, fewer expanded clones and increased TCR diversity were shown by the long-lived group, suggesting age selection. The percentage of naive T cells measured by flow cytometry correlated strongly with observed TCR beta diversity. Since profiling was done on bulk unsorted PBMCs, naive and antigen-experienced compartments could not be conclusively compared. Donor CMV infection status was unknown, potentially confounding age-related changes in expanded clonotypes. Estimates of total diversity based on one million sequenced T cells were regarded as lower bounds and as underestimates. Observed TCR beta diversity per million T cells fell roughly linearly with age, and a significant reduction was already apparent by age around 40.

For this chain, trimming is 5 bases at the V end and 4 bases at the J end, and the number of junction bases without a gene match is 7. The CDR1 and CDR2 encoded by the germline V gene are MNHEY and SVGAGI. The CDR3 sequence holds 15 residues, the cysteine and phenylalanine included. Only the CDR3 region is kept as DNA, spanning 45 bases read in frame from base 1. The donors were 40 or so Caucasian individuals from Russia, aged roughly 6 to 90 years, who were systemically healthy. Approximately 11 milliliters of peripheral blood were drawn from each donor into EDTA-treated Vacutainer tubes. Ficoll-Paque density-gradient centrifugation was used to isolate PBMCs, with at least 6.5 million per sample. Trizol reagent was used to extract total RNA from the PBMCs, yielding at least 6 micrograms per sample. Naive CD45RAhigh/CD27high T cell percentages were measured by flow cytometry on a PBMC aliquot from every donor.

This clonotype was found a few times. The antigen it binds to is not known. One base away there is no much larger clone; base qualities are not given. Libraries were made using 5' RACE. Instrument on record: Illumina HiSeq 2500. The second PCR ran for about 6 to 11 cycles and used a J-beta primer mix along with a sample-barcoded 5' primer. A unique molecular identifier was introduced onto each TCR beta cDNA molecule by a template-switch 5' adaptor carrying 12 random nucleotides. Each sample yielded at least 2.5 million CDR3-containing paired-end reads. All of the RNA was converted into first-strand cDNA using the Mint cDNA synthesis kit, with a TRBC-specific oligonucleotide serving as the primer. After uracil-DNA glycosylase treatment, a first 18-cycle PCR used universal primers M1SS and BC2_uni_R on all cDNA. In the authors' own workflow: Each sample was normalized by randomly selecting 1 million high-quality reads, each carrying a distinct molecular identifier. Instead of being binned into consensus sequences, reads that shared molecular identifiers were thrown out. MiTCR, with a Q25 quality threshold and the strictest error-elimination algorithm, was used for CDR3 identification, clonotype clustering and error correction. A nonparametric unseen species model with Euler transformation was used to estimate a lower bound on total TCR beta diversity. TCRdb trimmed the raw reads at Q25, called clones with MiXCR and kept productive beta chains. Rows are unified per CDR3 protein, each entry keeping the most common DNA and genes. The V and J calls here are based on TCRdb, not the publication. Across this sample there are more than 650,000 distinct CDR3 sequences, with about 55% seen only once. The top ten clonotypes cover approximately 40% of the sample.

This receptor was identified in a man older than 75 in good health. Source material: blood. The V and J segments used are TRBV6-5 and TRBJ2-7; 11 central bases correspond to TRBD2. For the CDR3, the sequence is CASSAPGTSGYEQYF. In nucleotides, the sequence is TGTGCCAGCAGTGCCCCCGGGACTAGCGGATACGAGCAGTACTTC.